This T cell receptor (beta chain) was documented in a study of T cell changes during pregnancy in multiple sclerosis. This clone was seen just once. Trimming took 3 bases from V and 4 from J, leaving 15 bases between them. Germline CDR1 reads SQVTM; CDR2 reads ANQGSEA. The CDR3 is made up of 14 amino acids. Libraries were prepared by immunoSEQ multiplex PCR; TCRdb keeps only in-frame clonotypes and omits some of them. The sample contains approximately 50,000 clones, around 90% of which appear only once. This receptor was obtained from a female donor with multiple sclerosis, enrolled in a pregnancy study. The starting material was CD8+ T cells from peripheral blood mononuclear cells, obtained after pregnancy. V usage is TRBV29-1 and J usage is TRBJ1-2; tentative D call: TRBD1 (5 bases). CDR3 protein: CSVEVRGRTYGYTF. CDR3 bases: TGCAGCGTTGAGGTTAGGGGCAGGACCTATGGCTACACCTTC.